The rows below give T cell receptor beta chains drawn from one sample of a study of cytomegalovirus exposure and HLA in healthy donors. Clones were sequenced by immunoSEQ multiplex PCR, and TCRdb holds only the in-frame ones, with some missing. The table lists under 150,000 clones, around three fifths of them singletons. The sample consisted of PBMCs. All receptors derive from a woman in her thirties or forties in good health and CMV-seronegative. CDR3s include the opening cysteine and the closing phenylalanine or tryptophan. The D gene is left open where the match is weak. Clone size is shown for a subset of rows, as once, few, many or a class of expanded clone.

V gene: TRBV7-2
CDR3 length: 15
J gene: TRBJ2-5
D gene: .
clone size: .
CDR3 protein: CASSFSPLGRETQYF
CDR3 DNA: TGTGCCAGCAGCTTCTCCCCTTTGGGGCGGGAGACCCAGTACTTC

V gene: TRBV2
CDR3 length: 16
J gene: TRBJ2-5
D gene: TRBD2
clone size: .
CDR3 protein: CASSDRLAGSQETQYF
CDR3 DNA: TGTGCCAGCAGTGACAGACTAGCGGGGTCCCAAGAGACCCAGTACTTC

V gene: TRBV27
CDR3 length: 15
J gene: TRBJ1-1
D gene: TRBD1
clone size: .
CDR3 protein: CASSWTGGMNTEAFF
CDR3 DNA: TGTGCCAGCAGTTGGACAGGGGGCATGAACACTGAAGCTTTCTTT

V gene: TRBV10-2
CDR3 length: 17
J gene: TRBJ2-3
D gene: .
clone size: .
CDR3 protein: CASSPKGGETGRDTQYF
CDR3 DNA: TGCGCCAGCAGTCCTAAAGGTGGGGAGACAGGAAGGGATACGCAGTATTTT

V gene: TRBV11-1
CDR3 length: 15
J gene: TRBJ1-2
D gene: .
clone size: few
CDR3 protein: CASSFSRGAAYGYTF
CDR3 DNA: TGTGCCAGCAGCTTCTCCCGTGGGGCAGCCTATGGCTACACCTTC

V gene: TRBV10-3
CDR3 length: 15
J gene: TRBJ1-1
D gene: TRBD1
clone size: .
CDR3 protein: CAIRPGQKENTEAFF
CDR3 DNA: TGTGCCATCAGACCGGGACAGAAAGAGAACACTGAAGCTTTCTTT

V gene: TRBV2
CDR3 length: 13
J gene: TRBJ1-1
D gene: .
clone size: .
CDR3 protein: CAGGRGLNTEAFF
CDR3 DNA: TGTGCCGGGGGGAGGGGCCTGAACACTGAAGCTTTCTTT

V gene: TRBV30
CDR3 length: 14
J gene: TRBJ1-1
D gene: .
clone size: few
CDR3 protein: CAWSAEGWDTEAFF
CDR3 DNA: TGTGCCTGGAGTGCGGAGGGATGGGACACTGAAGCTTTCTTT

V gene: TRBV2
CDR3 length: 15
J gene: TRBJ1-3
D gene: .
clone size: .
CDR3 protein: CASRGGPPSGNTIYF
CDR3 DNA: TGTGCCAGCAGGGGGGGACCCCCCTCTGGAAACACCATATATTTT

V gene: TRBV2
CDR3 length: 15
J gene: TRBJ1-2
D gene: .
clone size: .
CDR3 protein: CASKASRTEIHGYTF
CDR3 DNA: TGTGCCAGCAAAGCCTCCCGGACAGAAATCCATGGCTACACCTTC

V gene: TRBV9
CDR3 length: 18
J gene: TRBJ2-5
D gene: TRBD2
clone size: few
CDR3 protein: CASSVGGSSGGVYETQYF
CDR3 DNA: TGTGCCAGCAGCGTAGGGGGATCCAGCGGGGGCGTATACGAGACCCAGTACTTC

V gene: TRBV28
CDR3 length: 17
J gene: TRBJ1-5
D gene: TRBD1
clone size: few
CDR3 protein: CASSSLGQGASSRAQHF
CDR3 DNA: TGTGCCAGCAGCTCCCTCGGACAGGGGGCCTCCTCGCGAGCCCAGCATTTT

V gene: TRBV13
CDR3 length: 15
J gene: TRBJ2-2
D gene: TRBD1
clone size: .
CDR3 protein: CASSQRDRGTGELFF
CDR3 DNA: TGTGCCAGCAGCCAAAGGGACAGGGGGACCGGGGAGCTGTTTTTT

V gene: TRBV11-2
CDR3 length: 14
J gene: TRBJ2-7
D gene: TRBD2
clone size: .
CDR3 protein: CASSRLAGLNEQYF
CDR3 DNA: TGTGCCAGCAGCCGACTAGCGGGGCTCAACGAGCAGTACTTC

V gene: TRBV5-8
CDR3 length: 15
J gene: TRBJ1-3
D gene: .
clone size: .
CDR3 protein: CASSEVRSSGNTIYF
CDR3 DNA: TGTGCCAGCAGCGAAGTTCGCAGCTCTGGAAACACCATATATTTT

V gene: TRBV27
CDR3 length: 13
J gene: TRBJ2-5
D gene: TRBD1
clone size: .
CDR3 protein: CASRTGTGETQYF
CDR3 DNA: TGTGCCAGCAGGACCGGGACAGGAGAGACCCAGTACTTC

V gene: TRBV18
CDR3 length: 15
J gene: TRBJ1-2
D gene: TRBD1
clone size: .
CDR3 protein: CASSQTGGVGYGYTF
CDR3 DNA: TGTGCCAGCTCACAGACAGGGGGTGTGGGCTATGGCTACACCTTC

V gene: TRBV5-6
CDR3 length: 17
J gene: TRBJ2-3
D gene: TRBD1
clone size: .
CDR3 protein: CSSASPLQGSGTDTQYF
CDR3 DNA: TGTTCTTCAGCTTCCCCTCTACAGGGGTCCGGGACAGATACGCAGTATTTT

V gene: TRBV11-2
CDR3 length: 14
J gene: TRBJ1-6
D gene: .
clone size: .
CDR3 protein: CASSAAGQNSPLHF
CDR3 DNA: TGTGCCAGCAGTGCTGCTGGGCAAAATTCACCCCTCCACTTT

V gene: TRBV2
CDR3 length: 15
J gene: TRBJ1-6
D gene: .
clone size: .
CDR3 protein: CASSENSVPNSPLHF
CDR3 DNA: TGTGCCAGCAGTGAAAACTCGGTCCCTAATTCACCCCTCCACTTT

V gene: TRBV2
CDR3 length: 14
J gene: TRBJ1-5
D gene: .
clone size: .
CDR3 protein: CASSAADSNQPQHF
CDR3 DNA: TGTGCCAGCAGTGCGGCGGATAGCAATCAGCCCCAGCATTTT

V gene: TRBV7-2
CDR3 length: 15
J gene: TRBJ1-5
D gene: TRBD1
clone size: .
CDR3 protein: CASSLRQGRNQPQHF
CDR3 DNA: TGTGCCAGCAGCTTAAGACAGGGGCGCAATCAGCCCCAGCATTTT

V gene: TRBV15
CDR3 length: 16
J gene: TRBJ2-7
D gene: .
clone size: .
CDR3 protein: CATSRGGRGNSYEQYF
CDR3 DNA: TGTGCCACCAGCAGAGGAGGTAGAGGGAATTCTTACGAGCAGTACTTC

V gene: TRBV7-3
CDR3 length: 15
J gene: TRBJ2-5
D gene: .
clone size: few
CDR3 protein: CASSPAGGKQETQYF
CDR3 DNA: TGTGCCAGCAGCCCCGCCGGCGGGAAACAAGAGACCCAGTACTTC

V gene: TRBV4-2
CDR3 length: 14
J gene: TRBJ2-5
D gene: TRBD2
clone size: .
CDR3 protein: CASSQGLAGETQYF
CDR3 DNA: TGTGCCAGCAGCCAAGGCCTAGCGGGGGAGACCCAGTACTTC

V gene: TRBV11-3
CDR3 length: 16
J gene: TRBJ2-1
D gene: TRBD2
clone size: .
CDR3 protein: CASSLDPSGGQNEQFF
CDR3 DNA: TGTGCCAGCAGCTTAGATCCTAGCGGGGGGCAGAATGAGCAGTTCTTC

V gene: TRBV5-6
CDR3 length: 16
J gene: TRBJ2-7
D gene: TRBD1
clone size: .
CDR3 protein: CASSLWGQGARGEQYF
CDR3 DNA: TGTGCCAGCAGCTTGTGGGGACAGGGGGCGAGGGGCGAGCAGTACTTC

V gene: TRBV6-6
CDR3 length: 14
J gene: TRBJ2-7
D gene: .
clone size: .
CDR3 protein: CASSPRSSSYEQYF
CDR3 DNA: TGTGCCAGCAGCCCACGGTCGAGCTCCTACGAGCAGTACTTC

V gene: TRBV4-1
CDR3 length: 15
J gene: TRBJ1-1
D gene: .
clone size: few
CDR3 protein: CASSQLEVTNTEAFF
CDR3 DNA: TGCGCCAGCAGCCAATTAGAAGTTACGAACACTGAAGCTTTCTTT

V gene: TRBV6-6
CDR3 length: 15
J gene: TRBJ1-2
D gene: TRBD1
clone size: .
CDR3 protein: CASSQLQGAGYGYTF
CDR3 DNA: TGTGCCAGCAGTCAACTACAGGGGGCTGGCTATGGCTACACCTTC

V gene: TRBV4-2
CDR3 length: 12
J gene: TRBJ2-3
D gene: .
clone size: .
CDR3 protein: CASSQERTAAKF
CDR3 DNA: TGTGCCAGCAGCCAAGAACGCACCGCGGCTAAATTT

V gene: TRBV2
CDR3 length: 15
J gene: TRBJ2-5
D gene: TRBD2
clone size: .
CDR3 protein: CASTGAGTSGETQYF
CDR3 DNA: TGTGCCAGCACTGGAGCGGGGACTAGCGGGGAGACCCAGTACTTC

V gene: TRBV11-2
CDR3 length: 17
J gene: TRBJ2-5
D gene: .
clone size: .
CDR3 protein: CASSLDRRQVEKETQYF
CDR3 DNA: TGTGCCAGCAGCTTAGATCGACGGCAGGTCGAGAAAGAGACCCAGTACTTC

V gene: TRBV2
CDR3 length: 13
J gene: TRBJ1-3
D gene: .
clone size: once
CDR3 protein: CASSRGSLATIYF
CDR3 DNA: TGTGCCAGCAGTCGGGGGTCTCTCGCCACCATATATTTT

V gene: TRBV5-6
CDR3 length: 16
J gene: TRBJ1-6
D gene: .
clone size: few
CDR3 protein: CASRPGSSSYNSPLHF
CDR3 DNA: TGTGCCAGCAGACCAGGGTCAAGCTCCTATAATTCACCCCTCCACTTT

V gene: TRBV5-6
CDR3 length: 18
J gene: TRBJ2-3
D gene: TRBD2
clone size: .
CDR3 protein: CASSLGAEAGPGGDTQYF
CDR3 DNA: TGTGCCAGCAGCCTAGGGGCGGAGGCGGGTCCGGGAGGAGATACGCAGTATTTT

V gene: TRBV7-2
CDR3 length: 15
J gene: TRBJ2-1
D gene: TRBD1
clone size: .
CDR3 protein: CASSRDRGSYNEQFF
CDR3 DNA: TGTGCCAGCAGTCGTGACAGGGGCTCCTACAATGAGCAGTTCTTC

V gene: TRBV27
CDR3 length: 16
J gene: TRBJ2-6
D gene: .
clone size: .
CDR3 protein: CASSFRHTLGANVLTF
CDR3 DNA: TGTGCCAGCAGTTTCAGACACACCTTAGGGGCCAACGTCCTGACTTTC

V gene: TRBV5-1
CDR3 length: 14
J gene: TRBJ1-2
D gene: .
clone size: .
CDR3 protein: CASSIRTAGGGYTF
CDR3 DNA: TGCGCCAGCAGCATTAGGACAGCAGGTGGTGGCTACACCTTC

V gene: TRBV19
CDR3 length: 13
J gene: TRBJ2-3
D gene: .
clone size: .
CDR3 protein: CASSIGTSDTQYF
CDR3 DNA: TGTGCCAGTAGTATAGGGACATCAGATACGCAGTATTTT

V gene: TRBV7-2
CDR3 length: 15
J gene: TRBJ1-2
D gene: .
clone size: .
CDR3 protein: CASSPDWSSNYGYTF
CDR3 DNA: TGTGCCAGCAGCCCCGACTGGAGTAGCAACTATGGCTACACCTTC

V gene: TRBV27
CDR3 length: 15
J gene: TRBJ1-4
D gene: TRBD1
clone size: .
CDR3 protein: CASSITGGAGEKLFF
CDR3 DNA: TGTGCCAGCAGTATAACAGGGGGCGCGGGTGAAAAACTGTTTTTT

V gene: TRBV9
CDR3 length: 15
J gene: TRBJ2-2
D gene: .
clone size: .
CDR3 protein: CASSVDPGHTGELFF
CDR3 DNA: TGTGCCAGCAGCGTAGACCCAGGGCACACCGGGGAGCTGTTTTTT

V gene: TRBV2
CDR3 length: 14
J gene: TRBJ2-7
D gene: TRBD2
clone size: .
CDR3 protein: CASEASGGPYEQYF
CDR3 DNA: TGTGCCAGCGAGGCTAGCGGGGGACCCTACGAGCAGTACTTC

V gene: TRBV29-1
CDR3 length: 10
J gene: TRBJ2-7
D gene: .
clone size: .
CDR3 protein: CSVGSYEQYF
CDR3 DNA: TGCAGCGTTGGGAGCTACGAGCAGTACTTC

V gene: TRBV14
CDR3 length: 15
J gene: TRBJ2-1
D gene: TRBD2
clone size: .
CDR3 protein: CASSPSGGFYNEQFF
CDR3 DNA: TGTGCCAGCAGCCCCAGCGGGGGGTTCTACAATGAGCAGTTCTTC

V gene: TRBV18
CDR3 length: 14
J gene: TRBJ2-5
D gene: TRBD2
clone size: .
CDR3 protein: CASSPPGLQETQYF
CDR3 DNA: TGTGCCAGCTCACCTCCGGGACTACAAGAGACCCAGTACTTC

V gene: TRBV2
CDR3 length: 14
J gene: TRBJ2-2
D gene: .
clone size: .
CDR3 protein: CASSRAGVTGELFF
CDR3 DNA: TGTGCCAGCAGTAGGGCAGGGGTCACCGGGGAGCTGTTTTTT

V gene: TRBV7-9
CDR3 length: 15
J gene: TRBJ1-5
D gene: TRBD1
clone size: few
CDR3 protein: CASSSTGGGFQPQHF
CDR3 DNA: TGTGCCAGCAGCTCTACAGGGGGCGGTTTTCAGCCCCAGCATTTT

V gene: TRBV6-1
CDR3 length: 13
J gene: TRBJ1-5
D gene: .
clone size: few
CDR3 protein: CASSVHSNQPQHF
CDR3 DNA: TGTGCCAGCAGTGTACACAGCAATCAGCCCCAGCATTTT

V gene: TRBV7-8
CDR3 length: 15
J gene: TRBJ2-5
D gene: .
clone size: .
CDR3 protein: CASSLASKGAETQYF
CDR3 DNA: TGTGCCAGCAGCTTAGCGTCGAAAGGGGCAGAGACCCAGTACTTC

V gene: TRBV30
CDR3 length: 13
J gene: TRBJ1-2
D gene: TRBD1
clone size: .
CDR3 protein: CAWSPGQGYGYTF
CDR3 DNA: TGTGCCTGGAGTCCGGGACAGGGCTATGGCTACACCTTC

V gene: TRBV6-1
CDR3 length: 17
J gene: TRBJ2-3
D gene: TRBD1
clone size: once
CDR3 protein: CASSDRTGGWGTDTQYF
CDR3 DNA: TGTGCCAGCAGTGATAGGACAGGGGGCTGGGGTACAGATACGCAGTATTTT

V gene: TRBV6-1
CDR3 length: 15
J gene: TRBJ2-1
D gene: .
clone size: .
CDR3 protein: CASTQGGGLQVEQFF
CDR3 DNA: TGTGCCAGCACCCAAGGGGGGGGCCTGCAGGTAGAGCAGTTCTTC

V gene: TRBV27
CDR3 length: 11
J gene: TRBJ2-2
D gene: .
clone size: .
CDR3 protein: CASTSTGELFF
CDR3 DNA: TGTGCCAGCACCAGCACCGGGGAGCTGTTTTTT